This T cell receptor (beta chain) was recorded in a study of CD8 T cells in ankylosing spondylitis. The study, taken as a whole, reports: A TCR beta motif of roughly eight highly homologous variants seemed to mark ankylosing spondylitis blood. In the blood and synovial fluid of reactive arthritis, some motif variants had been previously reported. The clones that were linked to disease were reported to be significantly enriched in matched synovial fluid samples from ankylosing spondylitis patients.

Using its own MiXCR run on the 5' RACE reads, TCRdb lists one record per CDR3 protein. Among more than 300,000 distinct CDR3 sequences listed, under 8.5% were seen once. For this clonotype: Its antigen is still unknown.

This receptor was obtained from a male donor with ankylosing spondylitis. The sample consisted of blood, either unsorted or a sorted T cell fraction (not recorded which).

This CDR3 reads CASSYSGTPYEQYF. The CDR3 coding sequence is TGTGCCAGCAGTTATTCCGGGACTCCCTACGAGCAGTACTTC. This chain connects TRBV6-5 to TRBJ2-7; maybe TRBD2 (6 bases). V shed 3 bases and J shed 2 bases, with 11 bases lying between them. CDR1 is MNHEY, CDR2 SVGAGI, per germline. This CDR3 comprises 14 residues.